This T cell receptor beta chain appears in the sequencing data of a study of shared clonotypes between healthy human individuals. Some clones are missing from TCRdb's copy, which holds only in-frame ones; the method was immunoSEQ multiplex PCR. The top ten hold about 0.064% of the sample, which has under 650,000 clones, 90% to 96% seen once. The length of the CDR3 is 16 residues. CDR1 SQVTM and CDR2 ANQGSEA come from the germline V gene. What was sequenced was naive CD4+ T cells sorted from blood. The sample's subset: CD45RA+ positively selected. The clonotype was recovered from a woman in her twenties or thirties in good health. This sequence joins TRBV29-1 and TRBJ2-5; 12 bases line up with TRBD2. The last part of the DNA fits TRBJ2-7 better; the J call may be wrong. DNA of the CDR3: TGCAGCGTTGAAAGGGGACTAGCGGGTCTCCTCTACGAGCAGTACTTC. Its protein is CSVERGLAGLLYEQYF.